Listed below are T cell receptor beta chains from one sample, sequenced in a study of Ad26.COV2.S vaccination and SARS-CoV-2 variants. The assay was immunoSEQ multiplex PCR, and TCRdb's table has in-frame clones only and misses some. The data show 300,000 to 500,000 clones, with approximately 90% seen just once and roughly 3% held by the top ten. The source material was peripheral blood, sampled in a trial of Ad26.COV2.S vaccine versus placebo. These receptors all come from a person aged 18-60 years who received the Ad26.COV2.S COVID-19 vaccine or a placebo. CDR3s include the opening cysteine and the closing phenylalanine or tryptophan. A D gene is named only where the DNA matches it firmly. The size field is filled for only some rows; it gives once, few, many or a size class.

D | J | V | size | DNA | CDR3
. | TRBJ1-2 | TRBV7-9 | few | TGTGCCAGCAGCAAGCGGGAGGGCGATGGCTACACCTTC | CASSKREGDGYTF
. | TRBJ1-3 | TRBV3-1/TRBV3-2 | . | TGTGCCAGCAGCCAAGGGGAGGGGAGGGCATCCGGAAACACCATATATTTT | CASSQGEGRASGNTIYF
. | TRBJ2-1 | TRBV6-2/TRBV6-3 | . | TGTGCCAGCAGTTACCCCCACAGGGCCCCATCTGAGCAGTTCTTC | CASSYPHRAPSEQFF
TRBD2 | TRBJ2-1 | TRBV7-2 | . | TGTGCCAGCAGCTTAAGACAGGCGCTAGCGGGGAGGGCGAATGAGCAGTTCTTC | CASSLRQALAGRANEQFF
. | TRBJ1-1 | TRBV5-8 | . | TGTGCCAGCAGCTTGGTACAGGGTGGTACTGAAGCTTTCTTT | CASSLVQGGTEAFF
. | TRBJ1-6 | TRBV7-8 | . | TGTGCCAGCAGCTCTAAGACCGGGCCCCAGAATTCACCCCTCCACTTT | CASSSKTGPQNSPLHF
TRBD2 | TRBJ2-7 | TRBV6-2/TRBV6-3 | . | TGTGCCAGCAGTTACTCAGCGGGGGAGGTCTCCTACGAGCAGTACTTC | CASSYSAGEVSYEQYF
TRBD1 | TRBJ2-1 | TRBV24-1 | once | TGTGCCACCAGTGATGCCGGGACAGCGGCCAGGCAGGAGCAGTTCTTC | CATSDAGTAARQEQFF
. | TRBJ1-1 | TRBV10-2 | . | TGCGCCAGCAGTGAGTCACAGGTGCTGAACACTGAAGCTTTCTTT | CASSESQVLNTEAFF
TRBD2 | TRBJ2-1 | TRBV2 | . | TGTGCCAGCAGTCCTAGCGGGGGGGCCTACAATGAGCAGTTCTTC | CASSPSGGAYNEQFF
TRBD1 | TRBJ2-7 | TRBV9 | . | TGTGCCAGCAGCACCCATTCCGGGACAGGGGGCGTCGACGAGCAGTACTTC | CASSTHSGTGGVDEQYF
. | TRBJ2-6 | TRBV5-1 | few | TGCGCCAGCAGCTACGGACCGAGCTCTGGGGCCAACGTCCTGACTTTC | CASSYGPSSGANVLTF
TRBD1 | TRBJ1-5 | TRBV19 | . | TGTGCCAGTAGAGACAGGGGGCTCATCGGTCAGCCCCAGCATTTT | CASRDRGLIGQPQHF